These 13 T cell receptor beta chains share one sample of origin, sequenced in a study of blood T cell repertoires in COVID-19. Generated by immunoSEQ multiplex PCR, the TCRdb table keeps only in-frame clones and is missing some. The sample has about 300,000 clones, about nine tenths seen once. The sequencing input was peripheral blood. These receptors all stem from a woman between 25 and 40 years old with COVID-19, enrolled during active disease.

The chain combines TRBV5-5 with TRBJ2-7; possible D gene TRBD1, 5 bases. The CDR3 is 14 residues long. Per the germline V gene, CDR1 is SGHKS and CDR2 is YYEKEE (reference sequence). V lost 5 bases to trimming and J lost 2 bases, with 14 bases between them. CDR3 amino acids: CASSLTALTYEQYF. The CDR3 DNA follows: TGTGCCAGCAGTTTGACAGCACTCACCTACGAGCAGTACTTC.

The chain has TRBV11-2 and TRBJ1-5; possible D gene TRBD1, 5 bases. The CDR3 extends over 15 amino acids. Germline V gives CDR1 SGHAT, CDR2 FQNNGV. Trimming pared 3 bases from V and 3 bases from J, leaving 12 bases between. CDR3 region: CASSFRGGFNQPQHF. In DNA form, the CDR3 reads TGTGCCAGCAGCTTTCGGGGGGGATTCAATCAGCCCCAGCATTTT.

V usage is TRBV18 and J usage is TRBJ1-4; no definite D call. Trimming took 3 bases from V and 5 from J, leaving 10 bases between them. The germline V gene has CDR1 KGHSH and CDR2 LQKENI. This CDR3 has 14 amino acids. The CDR3 here is CASSPGSLNEKLFF. CDR3 bases: TGTGCCAGCTCACCTGGTTCACTCAATGAAAAACTGTTTTTT. The full variable domain, its missing parts supplied by reference TRBV18 and TRBJ1-4, is NAGVMQNPRHLVRRRGQEARLRCSPMKGHSHVYWYRQLPEEGLKFMVYLQKENIIDESGMPKERFSAEFPKEGPSILRIQQVVRGDSAAYFCASSPGSLNEKLFFGSGTQLSVL.

The rearrangement uses TRBV4-1 and TRBJ1-2; maybe TRBD1 (5 bases). With 0 bases removed from V and 1 base from J, the gap between germline ends came to 9 bases. The V gene's germline CDR1 is MGHRA and CDR2 YSYEKL. This CDR3 is 15 amino acids long. CDR3 sequence: CASSQDRGINYGYTF. CDR3 DNA sequence: TGCGCCAGCAGCCAAGATCGGGGGATTAACTATGGCTACACCTTC.

This clone was seen a handful of times. V and J are TRBV18 and TRBJ2-3; 8 bases align to TRBD2. This CDR3 contains 17 residues. V lost 2 bases and J lost 6; bases outside the gene matches: 13. Germline V gene lookup returns CDR1 KGHSH and CDR2 LQKENI. The CDR3 bases are TGTGCCAGCTCACCAAGCTGGCGCGTAGCGGGACGGGATACGCAGTATTTT. Its translation: CASSPSWRVAGRDTQYF.

The rearrangement links TRBV24-1 to TRBJ1-4, with 7 bases matching TRBD1. V trimming: 5 bases; J trimming: 2 bases; junction bases outside the gene matches: 10. CDR1 is KGHDR and CDR2 is SFDVKD in the germline V gene. The CDR3 spans 17 residues. The CDR3 here is CATSAGQTRGTNEKLFF. The DNA for the CDR3 is TGTGCCACCAGTGCGGGACAGACGAGGGGGACTAATGAAAAACTGTTTTTT.

This chain links TRBV5-4 with TRBJ1-4; unclear D gene. The CDR3 spans 14 residues. Trimming left V 4 bases short and J 0 bases short, with 7 bases between. Germline CDR1 SGHNT, CDR2 YYREEE (reference sequence). The CDR3 loop reads CASSPGTTNEKLFF. The CDR3 DNA sequence: TGTGCCAGCAGCCCAGGAACAACTAATGAAAAACTGTTTTTT.

This sequence joins TRBV5-1 and TRBJ1-6; D is perhaps TRBD1 (6 bases). The CDR3 has 15 residues. Germline V gene sequence: CDR1 SGHRS, CDR2 YFSETQ. V lost 6 bases to trimming and J lost 7 bases, with 17 bases between them. The CDR3 DNA sequence: TGCGCCAGCAAGGACAGCCAGGTTCAAAATTCACCCCTCCACTTT. It translates to CASKDSQVQNSPLHF.

This chain uses TRBV6-5 with TRBJ1-1, with 7 bases aligning to TRBD1. This CDR3 has 14 residues. Germline V CDR1 and CDR2: MNHEY, SVGAGI. V lost 2 bases, J lost 4 bases, and 4 bases stayed unmatched. The CDR3 DNA reads TGTGCCAGCAGTTACGACAGGGCTAGCACTGAAGCTTTCTTT. Its protein is CASSYDRASTEAFF.

The V and J genes are TRBV5-1 and TRBJ1-6; no clear D gene. Looked up from germline, CDR1 is SGHRS and CDR2 is YFSETQ. The CDR3 has 14 amino acids. The V and J ends lost 2 bases and 10 bases respectively, with 13 bases between them. CDR3 protein: CASSFSFLESPLHF. The CDR3 nucleotides read TGCGCCAGCAGCTTCTCTTTCCTCGAGTCACCCCTCCACTTT. Full variable domain (rest looked up from reference TRBV5-1 and TRBJ1-6): KAGVTQTPRYLIKTRGQQVTLSCSPISGHRSVSWYQQTPGQGLQFLFEYFSETQRNKGNFPGRFSGRQFSNSRSEMNVSTLELGDSALYLCASSFSFLESPLHFGNGTRLTVT.

The chain uses TRBV27 and TRBJ2-1; D possibly corresponds to TRBD1 (6 bases). The CDR3 totals 15 residues. In germline, CDR1 is MNHEY, CDR2 SMNVEV (reference sequence). Trimming removed 0 bases from V and 5 bases from J, with 11 bases in between. The CDR3 DNA follows: TGTGCCAGCAGTTTATCGGGGGCCAGAGACAATGAGCAGTTCTTC. Protein product: CASSLSGARDNEQFF.

J is TRBJ1-1 and V is TRBV30; D unresolved. V was trimmed by 0 bases and J by 1 base, leaving 6 bases between them. The CDR3 has 13 residues. Germline V gives CDR1 GTSNPN, CDR2 SVGIG (reference sequence). The CDR3 sequence: CAWSVARNTEAFF. CDR3 in DNA: TGTGCCTGGAGTGTTGCCAGGAACACTGAAGCTTTCTTT.

The chain has TRBV18 and TRBJ1-1, with TRBD1 identical over 8 bases. Germline lookup yields CDR1 KGHSH and CDR2 LQKENI. CDR3 size: 15 residues. Unmatched junction bases numbered 8, after V lost 7 bases and J lost 1 base. The CDR3 is CASYNTGTGNTEAFF. The CDR3 coding sequence is TGTGCCAGCTATAACACCGGGACAGGGAACACTGAAGCTTTCTTT. The full variable domain, its missing parts supplied by reference TRBV18 and TRBJ1-1, is NAGVMQNPRHLVRRRGQEARLRCSPMKGHSHVYWYRQLPEEGLKFMVYLQKENIIDESGMPKERFSAEFPKEGPSILRIQQVVRGDSAAYFCASYNTGTGNTEAFFGQGTRLTVV.